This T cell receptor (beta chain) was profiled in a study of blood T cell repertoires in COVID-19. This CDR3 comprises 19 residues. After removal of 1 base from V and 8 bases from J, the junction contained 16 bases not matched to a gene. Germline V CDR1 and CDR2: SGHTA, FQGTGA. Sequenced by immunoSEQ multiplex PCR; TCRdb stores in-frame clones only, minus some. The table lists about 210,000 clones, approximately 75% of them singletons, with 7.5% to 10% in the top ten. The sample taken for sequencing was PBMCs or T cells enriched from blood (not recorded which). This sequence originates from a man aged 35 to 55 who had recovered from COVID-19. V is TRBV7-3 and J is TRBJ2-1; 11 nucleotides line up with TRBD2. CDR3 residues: CASSLIGSGGAGVGDEQFF. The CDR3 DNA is TGTGCCAGCAGCTTAATTGGTAGCGGGGGGGCCGGAGTTGGTGATGAGCAGTTCTTC. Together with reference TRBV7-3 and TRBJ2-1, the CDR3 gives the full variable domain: GAGVSQTPSNKVTEKGKYVELRCDPISGHTALYWYRQSLGQGPEFLIYFQGTGAADDSGLPNDRFFAVRPEGSVSTLKIQRTERGDSAVYLCASSLIGSGGAGVGDEQFFGPGTRLTVL.